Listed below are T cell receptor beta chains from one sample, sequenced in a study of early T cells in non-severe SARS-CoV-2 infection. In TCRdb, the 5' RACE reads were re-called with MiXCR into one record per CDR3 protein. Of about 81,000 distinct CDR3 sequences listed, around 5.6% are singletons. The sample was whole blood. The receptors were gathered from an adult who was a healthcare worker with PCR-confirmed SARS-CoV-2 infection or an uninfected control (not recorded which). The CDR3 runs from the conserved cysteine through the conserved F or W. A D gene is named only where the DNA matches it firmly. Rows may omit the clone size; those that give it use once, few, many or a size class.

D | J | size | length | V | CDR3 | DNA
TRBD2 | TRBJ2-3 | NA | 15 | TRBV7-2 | CASSAGLAMLDTQYF | TGTGCCAGCAGCGCGGGACTAGCGATGTTAGATACGCAGTATTTT
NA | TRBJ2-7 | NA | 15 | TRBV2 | CASSERGPPAYEQYF | TGTGCCAGCAGTGAAAGGGGCCCGCCCGCTTACGAGCAGTACTTC
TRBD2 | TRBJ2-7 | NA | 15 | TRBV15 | CATSRAAGAGFEQYF | TGTGCCACCAGCAGAGCAGCGGGAGCCGGGTTCGAGCAGTACTTC
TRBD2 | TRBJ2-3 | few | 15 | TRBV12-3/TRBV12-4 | CASSGTSGSTDTQYF | TGTGCCAGCAGCGGAACTAGCGGAAGCACAGATACGCAGTATTTT
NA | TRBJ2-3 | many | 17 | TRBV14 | CASSHLKTGTSTDTQYF | TGTGCCAGCAGCCACCTCAAGACAGGTACTAGCACAGATACGCAGTATTTT
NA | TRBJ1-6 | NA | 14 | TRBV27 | CASWDRTYNSPLHF | TGTGCCAGCTGGGATAGGACCTATAATTCACCCCTCCACTTT
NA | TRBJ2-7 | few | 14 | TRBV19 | CASSPSAGAYEQYF | TGTGCCAGTAGTCCCTCGGCCGGAGCCTACGAGCAGTACTTC
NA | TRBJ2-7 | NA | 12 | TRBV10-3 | CAISDSHYEQYF | TGTGCCATCAGTGACAGCCACTACGAGCAGTACTTC
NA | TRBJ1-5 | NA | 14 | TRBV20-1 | CSTSAAWDIQPQHF | TGCAGTACTAGCGCGGCCTGGGATATTCAGCCCCAGCATTTT
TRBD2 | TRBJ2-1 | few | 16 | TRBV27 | CASSLRKGAGAGEQFF | TGTGCCAGCAGTTTAAGGAAGGGAGCGGGAGCGGGTGAGCAGTTCTTC
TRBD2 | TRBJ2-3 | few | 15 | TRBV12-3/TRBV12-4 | CASSRPGLAEDTQYF | TGTGCCAGCAGTAGACCGGGACTAGCTGAGGATACGCAGTATTTT
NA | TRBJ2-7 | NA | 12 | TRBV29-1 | CSVLGSSYEQYF | TGCAGCGTTTTAGGCAGTTCCTACGAGCAGTACTTC
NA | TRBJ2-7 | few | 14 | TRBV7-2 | CASSRTYQAYEQYF | TGTGCCAGCAGCCGGACATACCAAGCCTACGAGCAGTACTTC
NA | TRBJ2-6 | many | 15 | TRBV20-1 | CSAPSRGSGANVLTF | TGCAGTGCTCCTTCCCGGGGCTCTGGGGCCAACGTCCTGACTTTC
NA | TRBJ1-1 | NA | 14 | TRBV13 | CASSFSPGNTEAFF | TGTGCCAGCAGCTTTAGCCCGGGGAACACTGAAGCTTTCTTT
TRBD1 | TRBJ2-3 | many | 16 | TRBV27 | CASSLIGTGTTDTQYF | TGTGCCAGCAGTTTAATCGGGACAGGGACCACAGATACGCAGTATTTT
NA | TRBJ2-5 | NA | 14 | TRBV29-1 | CSVVPGVVEETQYF | TGCAGCGTTGTACCGGGAGTGGTCGAAGAGACCCAGTACTTC
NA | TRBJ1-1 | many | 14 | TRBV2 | CASSVGGPRTEAFF | TGTGCCAGCAGTGTTGGGGGACCCCGGACGGAAGCTTTCTTT
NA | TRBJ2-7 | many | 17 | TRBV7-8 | CASSLGVSGTPAREQYF | TGTGCCAGCAGCTTAGGGGTCTCTGGGACCCCAGCTCGGGAGCAGTACTTC
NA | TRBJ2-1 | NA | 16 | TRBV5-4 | CASSSQGGGPGNEQFF | TGTGCCAGCAGCTCCCAGGGGGGAGGGCCTGGCAATGAGCAGTTCTTC
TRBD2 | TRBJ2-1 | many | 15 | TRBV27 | CASSPTSGGAGEQFF | TGTGCCAGCAGTCCTACTAGCGGGGGGGCCGGTGAGCAGTTCTTC
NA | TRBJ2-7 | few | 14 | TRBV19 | CASSPADRNYEQYF | TGTGCCAGTAGCCCGGCGGACAGAAACTACGAGCAGTACTTC
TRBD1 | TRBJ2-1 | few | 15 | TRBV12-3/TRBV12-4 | CASRRQGGNHNEQFF | TGTGCCAGCAGGCGACAGGGGGGGAATCACAATGAGCAGTTCTTC
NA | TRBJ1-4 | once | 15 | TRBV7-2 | CASSLGLTTNEKLFF | TGTGCCAGCAGCTTAGGCCTCACAACTAATGAAAAACTGTTTTTT
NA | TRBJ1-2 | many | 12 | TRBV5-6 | CASSPGGDGYTF | TGTGCCAGCAGCCCCGGAGGGGATGGCTACACCTTC
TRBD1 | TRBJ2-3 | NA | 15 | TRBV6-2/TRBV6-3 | CASSQTGPSTDTQYF | TGTGCCAGCAGTCAGACAGGGCCCAGCACAGATACGCAGTATTTT
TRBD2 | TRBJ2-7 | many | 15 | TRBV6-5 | CASRSTGTSGREQYF | TGTGCCAGCAGATCCACCGGGACTAGCGGGAGGGAGCAGTACTTC
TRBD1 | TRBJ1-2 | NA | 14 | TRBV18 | CASSTGTGGDGYTF | TGTGCCAGCTCGACAGGGACAGGGGGAGATGGCTACACCTTC
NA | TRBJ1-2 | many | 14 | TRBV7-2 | CASSLGTGVHGYTF | TGTGCCAGCAGCTTAGGGACTGGGGTCCATGGCTACACCTTC
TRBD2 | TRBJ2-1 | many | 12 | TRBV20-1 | CSAELAGDEQFF | TGCAGTGCCGAACTAGCGGGAGACGAGCAGTTCTTC
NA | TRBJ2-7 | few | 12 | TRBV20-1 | CSASGQTYEQYF | TGCAGTGCTAGCGGGCAGACCTACGAGCAGTACTTC
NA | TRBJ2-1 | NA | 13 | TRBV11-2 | CASSSRPAGEQFF | TGTGCCAGCAGCTCTAGACCTGCAGGTGAGCAGTTCTTC
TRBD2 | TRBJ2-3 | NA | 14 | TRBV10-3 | CAISLAENTDTQYF | TGTGCCATCAGTCTAGCGGAAAACACAGATACGCAGTATTTT